This TCR beta chain was retrieved from a study of T cell changes during pregnancy in multiple sclerosis. The V gene's germline CDR1 is SGHNT and CDR2 YYREEE (reference sequence). There are 15 residues in the CDR3. V dropped 1 base and J dropped 0 bases, with 8 bases sitting between them. The table came from immunoSEQ multiplex PCR; TCRdb's copy has only in-frame clones and leaves some out. The data show tens of thousands of clones, roughly nine tenths seen once. The material was peripheral blood, obtained after pregnancy. This TCR came from a female donor with multiple sclerosis, enrolled in a pregnancy study. This sequence joins TRBV5-4 and TRBJ2-1; D is uncertain. The CDR3 here is CASSLTEPSYNEQFF. CDR3 DNA sequence: TGTGCCAGCAGCTTGACTGAGCCCTCCTACAATGAGCAGTTCTTC.